This T cell receptor (beta chain) was retrieved from a study of post-analysis software for immune sequencing data. The study's findings and limits: TRBV segments more frequent in patients than in controls numbered roughly 5 and included TRBV5-6, TRBV5-1 and TRBV20-1.

The CDR3 runs 16 residues. With 4 bases clipped from V and 2 bases from J, the junction kept 9 bases outside the gene matches. Germline V gene data show CDR1 as SGHTA and CDR2 as FQGNSA. Unique-molecular-identifier-tagged TCR beta cDNA libraries were used. One entry per CDR3 protein results from TCRdb running MiXCR on the PCR reads. The sample holds fewer than 850,000 distinct CDR3 sequences, approximately 30% seen once. Of note for this clonotype: What it binds is not known.

The chain is built from TRBV7-2 and TRBJ2-7, with 9 nucleotides matching TRBD2. The sequence derives from a girl aged 10 to 17 with multiple sclerosis. The sequencing input was blood. Here the CDR3 DNA reads TGTGCCAGCAGCTCCTTGACTAGCGGAGCTACCTACGAGCAGTACTTC. This codes for CASSSLTSGATYEQYF.